This T cell receptor (beta chain) was identified during a study of OX40 agonist ivuxolimab in advanced cancers. There are a few counts of this clone. Sequencing used immunoSEQ multiplex PCR; TCRdb keeps in-frame clones, though not all of them. Of 70,000 or so clones in the sample, about nine tenths are singletons; the top ten hold less than 3.5%. Germline CDR1 reads SNHLY; CDR2 reads FYNNEI. The CDR3 has 13 residues. V was cut by 7 bases and J by 2 bases, with 11 bases left in between. The source of this sequence is an adult with an advanced solid tumor such as melanoma, head and neck, liver or kidney cancer. The V and J genes are TRBV2 and TRBJ2-5; D unresolved. The input for sequencing was CD4+ or CD8+ T cells sorted from blood, taken in a trial of the OX40 agonist ivuxolimab. CDR3 residues: CASKYSGQETQYF. The CDR3 coding sequence is TGTGCCAGCAAATACTCTGGGCAAGAGACCCAGTACTTC.